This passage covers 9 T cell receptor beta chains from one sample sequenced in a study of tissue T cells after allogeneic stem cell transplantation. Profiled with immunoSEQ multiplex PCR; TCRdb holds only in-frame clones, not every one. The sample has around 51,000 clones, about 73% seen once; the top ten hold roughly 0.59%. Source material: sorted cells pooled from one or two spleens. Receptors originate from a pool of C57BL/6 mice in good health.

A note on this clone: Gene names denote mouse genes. The sequenced part of the CDR3 DNA is TGTGCCAGCAGTGAGGGAAACGAAAGATTATTT. Encoded protein: CASSEGNERLF. The CDR3 in full is CASSEGNERLFF. The rearrangement joins TRBV13-3 to TRBJ1-4; D gene ambiguous. The read comes to an end 1 residue before the CDR3 does, leaving the germline J gene to fill in the end. Germline V lookup: CDR1 NNHDY, CDR2 SYVADS. The CDR3 sequence is 12 residues long. V shed 2 bases and J shed 5 bases, with 4 bases lying between them.

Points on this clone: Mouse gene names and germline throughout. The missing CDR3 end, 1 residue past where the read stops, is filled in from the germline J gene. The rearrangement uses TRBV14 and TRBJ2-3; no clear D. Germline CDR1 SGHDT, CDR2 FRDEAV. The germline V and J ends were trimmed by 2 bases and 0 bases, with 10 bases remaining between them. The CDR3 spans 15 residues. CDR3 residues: CASSLGQTSAETLYF. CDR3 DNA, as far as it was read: TGTGCCAGCAGTTTAGGGCAGACTAGTGCAGAAACGCTGTAT.

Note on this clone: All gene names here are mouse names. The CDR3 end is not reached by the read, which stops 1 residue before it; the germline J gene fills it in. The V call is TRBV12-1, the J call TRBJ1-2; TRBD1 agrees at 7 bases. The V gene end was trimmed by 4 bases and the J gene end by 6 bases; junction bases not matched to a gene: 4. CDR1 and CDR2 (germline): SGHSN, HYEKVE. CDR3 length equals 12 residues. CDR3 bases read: TGTGCCAGCTCCGACAGGGACCCCGACTACACC. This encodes CASSDRDPDYT. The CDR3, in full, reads CASSDRDPDYTF.

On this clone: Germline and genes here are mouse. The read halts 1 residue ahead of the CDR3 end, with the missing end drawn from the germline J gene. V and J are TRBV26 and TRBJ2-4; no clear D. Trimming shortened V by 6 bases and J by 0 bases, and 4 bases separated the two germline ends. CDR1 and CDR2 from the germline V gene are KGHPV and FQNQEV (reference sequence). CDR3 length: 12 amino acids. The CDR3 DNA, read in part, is TGTGCCAGCAGGGACAGTCAAAACACCTTGTAC. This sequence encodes CASRDSQNTLY. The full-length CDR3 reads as CASRDSQNTLYF.

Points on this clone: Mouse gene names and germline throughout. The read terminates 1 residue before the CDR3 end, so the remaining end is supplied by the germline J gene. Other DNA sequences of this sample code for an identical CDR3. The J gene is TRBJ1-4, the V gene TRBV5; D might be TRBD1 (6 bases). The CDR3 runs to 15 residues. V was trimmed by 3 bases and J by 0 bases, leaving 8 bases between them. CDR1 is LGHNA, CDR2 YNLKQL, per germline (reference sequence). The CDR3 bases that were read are TGTGCCAGCAGCCAGGACAGAGTTTCCAACGAAAGATTATTT. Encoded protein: CASSQDRVSNERLF. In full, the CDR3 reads CASSQDRVSNERLFF.

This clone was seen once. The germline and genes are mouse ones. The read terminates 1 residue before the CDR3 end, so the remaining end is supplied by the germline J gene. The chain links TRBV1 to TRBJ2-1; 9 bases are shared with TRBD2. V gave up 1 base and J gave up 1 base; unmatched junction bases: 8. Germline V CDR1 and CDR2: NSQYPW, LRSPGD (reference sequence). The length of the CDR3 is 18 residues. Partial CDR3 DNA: TGCACCTGCAGTGCAGCTCTGGGGGGGAGCGGAAACTATGCTGAGCAGTTC. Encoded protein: CTCSAALGGSGNYAEQF. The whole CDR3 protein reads CTCSAALGGSGNYAEQFF.

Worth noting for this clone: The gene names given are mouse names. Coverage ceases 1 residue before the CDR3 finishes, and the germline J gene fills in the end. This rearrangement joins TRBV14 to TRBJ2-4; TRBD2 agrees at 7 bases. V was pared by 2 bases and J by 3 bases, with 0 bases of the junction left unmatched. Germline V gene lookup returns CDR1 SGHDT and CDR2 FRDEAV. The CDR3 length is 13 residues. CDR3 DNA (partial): TGTGCCAGCAGTTTTGGGGGGCAAAACACCTTGTAC. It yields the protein CASSFGGQNTLY. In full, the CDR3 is CASSFGGQNTLYF.

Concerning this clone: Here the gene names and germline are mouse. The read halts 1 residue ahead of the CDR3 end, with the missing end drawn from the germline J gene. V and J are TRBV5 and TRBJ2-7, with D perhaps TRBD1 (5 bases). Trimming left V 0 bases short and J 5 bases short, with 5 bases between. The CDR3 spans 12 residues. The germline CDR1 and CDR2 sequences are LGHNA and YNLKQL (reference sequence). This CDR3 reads CASSQEGDEQYF. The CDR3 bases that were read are TGTGCCAGCAGCCAAGAAGGGGATGAACAGTAC.

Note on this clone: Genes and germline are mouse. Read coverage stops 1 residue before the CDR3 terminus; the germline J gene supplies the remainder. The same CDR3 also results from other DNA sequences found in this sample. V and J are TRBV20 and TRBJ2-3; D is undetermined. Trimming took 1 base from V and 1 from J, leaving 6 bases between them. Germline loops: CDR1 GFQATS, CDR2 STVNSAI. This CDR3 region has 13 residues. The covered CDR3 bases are TGTGGTGCTAGGGGGCGGGGTGCAGAAACGCTGTAT. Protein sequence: CGARGRGAETLY. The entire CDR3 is CGARGRGAETLYF.